These 24 T cell receptor beta chains were sequenced from one sample in a study of cytomegalovirus exposure and HLA in healthy donors (dated by TCRdb to about 2017). Library prep was done by the immunoSEQ multiplex PCR assay. A mixture of 60 forward primers for TCR Vbeta segments and 13 reverse primers for TCR Jbeta segments was used in the multiplex PCR. TCRdb retrieved this table from immuneACCESS and kept in-frame rearrangements only. Not all clones are present; in checked studies, unresolved V genes account for under half, and no reason is known for the remainder. The sample profile shows hundreds of thousands of clones; 70% to 90% of them were found once. Approximately 2% of the sample lies in the top ten. The sample taken for sequencing was PBMCs. These receptors were obtained from a woman younger than 35 in good health and CMV-seronegative.

This chain joins TRBV19 and TRBJ1-1; possibly TRBD1 for D (6 bases). The CDR3 is 14 residues long. V lost 3 bases, J lost 4 bases, and 12 bases lay in between. Germline V gives CDR1 LNHDA, CDR2 SQIVND (reference sequence). CDR3 amino acids: CASSITGLPTEAFF. CDR3 coding DNA: TGTGCCAGTAGTATCACAGGGCTGCCCACTGAAGCTTTCTTT.

The chain employs TRBV7-2 and TRBJ2-5, with 8 bases aligning to TRBD2. Germline loops: CDR1 SGHTA, CDR2 FQGNSA. The CDR3 is made up of 18 amino acids. Losses at the gene ends were 1 base for V and 4 bases for J; bases not matched to a gene: 14. The CDR3 DNA follows: TGTGCCAGCAGCTTAGTAGGCGGAACGGGGGGGCGTCGAGAGACCCAGTACTTC. This gives the protein CASSLVGGTGGRRETQYF.

The chain recombines TRBV6-5 with TRBJ1-5, with 9 bases lining up with TRBD1. The CDR3 runs 14 residues. CDR1 is MNHEY and CDR2 is SVGAGI in the germline V gene. The V and J ends lost 6 bases and 5 bases, in that order; junction bases with no gene match: 5. CDR3 DNA sequence: TGTGCCAGCAGGGGGACAGGGAACCATCAGCCCCAGCATTTT. Encoded protein: CASRGTGNHQPQHF.

The J gene is TRBJ1-3, the V gene TRBV6-5; D not certain. The germline V and J ends were trimmed by 0 bases and 0 bases, with 6 bases remaining between them. CDR1 and CDR2 (germline): MNHEY, SVGAGI. The CDR3 is 15 amino acids. CDR3 protein: CASSYSIRSGNTIYF. The DNA of the CDR3 is TGTGCCAGCAGTTACTCTATCCGCTCTGGAAACACCATATATTTT.

The gene calls are TRBV2 and TRBJ1-2, with a weak D call TRBD1 (5 bases). CDR1 and CDR2 from the germline V gene are SNHLY and FYNNEI. The CDR3 contains 14 residues. Trimming took 2 bases from V and 5 from J, leaving 12 bases between them. CDR3 amino acids: CASSESRQIYGYTF. The CDR3 region has the DNA TGTGCCAGCAGTGAATCGCGACAGATATATGGCTACACCTTC.

The table lists this clone with a few counts. The chain couples TRBV4-1 to TRBJ1-1; the D is unclear. Germline V gene sequence: CDR1 MGHRA, CDR2 YSYEKL. The V gene lost 2 bases and the J gene lost 4 bases, with 14 bases spanning the gap. This CDR3 is built from 15 residues. In DNA, the CDR3 is TGCGCCAGCAGCCAAAAGACGGGGTTCGGCACTGAAGCTTTCTTT. Its translation: CASSQKTGFGTEAFF.

This rearrangement joins TRBV2 to TRBJ2-7; TRBD1 aligns across 10 bases. CDR1 is SNHLY and CDR2 is FYNNEI in the germline V gene. The trim removed 4 bases at V and 4 bases at J, leaving 10 bases unmatched. The CDR3 has 16 amino acids. CDR3 nucleotide sequence: TGTGCCAGCAGTGTATTGTGGACAGGGGGTGGGTACGAGCAGTACTTC. This gives the protein CASSVLWTGGGYEQYF.

This chain joins TRBV29-1 and TRBJ1-5, with TRBD1 matching 7 bases. The J segment lost 6 bases and the V segment lost 6 bases, leaving 14 bases of the junction unmatched. Germline CDR1 is SQVTM and CDR2 is ANQGSEA. This CDR3 has 15 residues. The CDR3 loop is CSVGGEGARGQPQHF. Here the CDR3 DNA reads TGCAGCGTCGGGGGGGAGGGGGCTCGGGGTCAGCCCCAGCATTTT.

This rearrangement joins TRBV19 to TRBJ1-2, with D perhaps TRBD1 (6 bases). The CDR3 spans 13 residues. With 5 bases removed from V and 4 bases from J, the gap between germline ends came to 11 bases. Germline assignment: CDR1 LNHDA and CDR2 SQIVND (reference sequence). CDR3 DNA: TGTGCCAGTAGTTCGACAGGAACCTATGGCTACACCTTC. This gives the protein CASSSTGTYGYTF.

The CDR3, as DNA: TGTGCCTGGAGAGGTGGAGCGGGGTGGCCTACGCAGTATTTT. Its protein is CAWRGGAGWPTQYF. This chain uses TRBV30 with TRBJ2-3; 7 positions agree with TRBD2. J was trimmed by 8 bases and V by 3 bases; bases with no gene match: 11. Per the germline V gene, CDR1 is GTSNPN and CDR2 is SVGIG (reference sequence). The CDR3 totals 14 residues.

The rearrangement links TRBV9 to TRBJ1-6; 9 bases are shared with TRBD1. This CDR3 region has 15 residues. Germline trimming cut 2 bases from V and 14 bases from J; bases unmatched to any gene: 11. Per the germline V gene, CDR1 is SGDLS and CDR2 is YYNGEE. The DNA of the CDR3 is TGTGCCAGCAGCGTGGAGGGACAGGGCCCATCAACCCTCCACTTT. This encodes CASSVEGQGPSTLHF.

V and J are TRBV9 and TRBJ2-3; 13 nucleotides match TRBD2. The germline CDR1 and CDR2 sequences are SGDLS and YYNGEE. With 4 bases clipped from V and 7 bases from J, the junction kept 6 bases outside the gene matches. The CDR3 loop spans 15 amino acids. The CDR3 region has the DNA TGTGCCAGCAGCACTACTAGCGGGGGGGGAAATACGCAGTATTTT. Protein product: CASSTTSGGGNTQYF.

This rearrangement joins TRBV7-2 to TRBJ2-7; TRBD2 is a possible D gene (5 bases). CDR1 SGHTA and CDR2 FQGNSA come from the germline V gene. Trimming cost V 5 bases and J 0 bases, with 11 bases left between them. This CDR3 has 14 amino acids. The CDR3 bases are TGTGCCAGCAGCCAAACCGGGGACTCCTACGAGCAGTACTTC. This gives the protein CASSQTGDSYEQYF.

J is TRBJ2-3 and V is TRBV5-4; 9 nucleotides agree with TRBD2. Losses at the gene ends were 10 bases for V and 6 bases for J; bases not matched to a gene: 6. The germline CDR1 and CDR2 sequences are SGHNT and YYREEE (reference sequence). The CDR3 length is 12 residues. This chain's CDR3 is CAVRGGGDTQYF. DNA for the CDR3: TGTGCCGTGCGGGGGGGCGGGGATACGCAGTATTTT.

V is TRBV5-1 and J is TRBJ2-1; TRBD2 matches at 10 bases. V trimming: 4 bases; J trimming: 6 bases; junction bases outside the gene matches: 4. Germline CDR1 reads SGHRS; CDR2 reads YFSETQ. The CDR3 is 14 amino acids. This CDR3 reads CASSPRTSGNEQFF. In nucleotides, the CDR3 is TGCGCCAGCAGCCCCCGGACTAGCGGCAATGAGCAGTTCTTC.

The V call is TRBV6-5, the J call TRBJ2-7; 11 bases fit TRBD1. The germline V gene encodes CDR1 MNHEY and CDR2 SVGAGI. V dropped 10 bases and J dropped 4; count of bases not matched to a gene: 9. The CDR3 has 14 residues. CDR3 amino acids: CATASGTGGYEQYF. As DNA, the CDR3 is TGTGCCACCGCCTCGGGGACAGGGGGGTACGAGCAGTACTTC.

V gene TRBV6-5 combines with J gene TRBJ2-1, with 8 positions matching TRBD2. The CDR3 contains 14 residues. CDR1 and CDR2 from the germline V gene are MNHEY and SVGAGI. The trim removed 10 bases at V and 5 bases at J, leaving 10 bases unmatched. CDR3 in amino acids: CATTGGAGNNEQFF. CDR3 sequence (DNA): TGTGCCACCACCGGGGGGGCCGGCAACAATGAGCAGTTCTTC.

V gene TRBV4-1 combines with J gene TRBJ1-6; D possibly corresponds to TRBD1 (5 bases). The CDR3 length is 15 residues. Germline-derived CDR1 and CDR2 are MGHRA and YSYEKL. V shed 1 base and J shed 7 bases, with 11 bases lying between them. The CDR3 reads CASSQGTRGNSPLHF. The CDR3 DNA follows: TGCGCCAGCAGCCAAGGTACACGGGGGAATTCACCCCTCCACTTT.

V and J are TRBV6-6 and TRBJ1-1; possibly TRBD1 for D (6 bases). Per the germline V gene, CDR1 is MNHNY and CDR2 is SVGAGI (reference sequence). The CDR3 loop spans 14 amino acids. V lost 4 bases and J 0 bases, leaving 9 bases between the germline ends. Here the CDR3 reads CASSLTGLNTEAFF. CDR3 DNA: TGTGCCAGCAGTTTAACAGGGCTGAACACTGAAGCTTTCTTT.

J is TRBJ1-4 and V is TRBV5-6, with D perhaps matching TRBD1 (5 bases). Germline-derived CDR1 and CDR2 are SGHDT and YYEEEE. V was cut by 0 bases and J by 12 bases, with 9 bases left in between. This CDR3 is 12 amino acids long. The CDR3 spells CASSLVAGELFF. The CDR3 DNA follows: TGTGCCAGCAGCTTGGTAGCGGGGGAACTGTTTTTT.

The V gene is TRBV5-1, the J gene TRBJ2-1; 9 nucleotides line up with TRBD2. J gave up 4 bases and V 0 bases, and 5 bases lay outside the gene matches. Germline assignment: CDR1 SGHRS and CDR2 YFSETQ. This CDR3 comprises 16 residues. The CDR3 nucleotides are TGCGCCAGCAGCTTGGGGGGCGGGGGGGCGTACAATGAGCAGTTCTTC. It translates to CASSLGGGGAYNEQFF.

This chain's CDR3 is CAWSVWGRSEKLFF. The CDR3 bases are TGTGCCTGGAGTGTATGGGGGAGGAGTGAAAAACTGTTTTTT. This chain joins TRBV30 and TRBJ1-4, with D tentatively TRBD1 (5 bases). Germline CDR1 is GTSNPN and CDR2 is SVGIG (reference sequence). The CDR3 has 14 amino acids. V was cut by 0 bases and J by 7 bases, with 12 bases left in between.

The rearrangement links TRBV14 to TRBJ2-1; D is unclear. The germline gives CDR1 SGHDN, CDR2 FVKESK. The CDR3 consists of 13 residues. Trimming shortened V by 1 base and J by 8 bases, and 9 bases separated the two germline ends. CDR3 DNA sequence: TGTGCCAGCAGCCAAGGTAATGTCGATGAGCAGTTCTTC. It yields the protein CASSQGNVDEQFF. Full variable domain (rest looked up from reference TRBV14 and TRBJ2-1): EAGVTQFPSHSVIEKGQTVTLRCDPISGHDNLYWYRRVMGKEIKFLLHFVKESKQDESGMPNNRFLAERTGGTYSTLKVQPAELEDSGVYFCASSQGNVDEQFFGPGTRLTVL.

This rearrangement joins TRBV5-4 to TRBJ1-2; a possible D gene is TRBD1 (6 bases). V was pared by 4 bases and J by 4 bases, with 14 bases between. Germline values: CDR1 SGHNT, CDR2 YYREEE (reference sequence). The CDR3 spans 14 residues. CDR3 loop: CASSLGHPPYGYTF. As DNA, the CDR3 is TGTGCCAGCAGCCTGGGACACCCACCCTATGGCTACACCTTC.